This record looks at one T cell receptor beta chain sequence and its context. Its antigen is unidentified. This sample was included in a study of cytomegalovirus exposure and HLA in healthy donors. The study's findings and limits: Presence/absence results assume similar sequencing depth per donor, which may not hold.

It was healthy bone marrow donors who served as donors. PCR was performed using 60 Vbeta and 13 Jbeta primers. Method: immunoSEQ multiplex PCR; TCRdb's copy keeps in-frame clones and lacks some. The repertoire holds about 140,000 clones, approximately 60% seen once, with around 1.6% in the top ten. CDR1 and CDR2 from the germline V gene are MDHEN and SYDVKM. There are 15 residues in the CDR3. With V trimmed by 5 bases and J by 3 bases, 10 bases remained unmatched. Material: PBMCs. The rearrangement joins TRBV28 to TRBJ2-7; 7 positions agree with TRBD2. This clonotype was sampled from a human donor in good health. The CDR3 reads CASSGGVAGFYEQYF. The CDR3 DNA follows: TGTGCCAGCAGTGGCGGGGTAGCGGGTTTCTACGAGCAGTACTTC.